This T cell receptor beta chain was documented in a study of identical twins. Using its own MiXCR run on the 5' RACE reads, TCRdb lists one record per CDR3 protein. The sample contains hundreds of thousands of distinct CDR3 sequences, about 8.9% of which appear only once. Germline lookup yields CDR1 MGHDK and CDR2 SYGVNS. The V end was cut by 0 bases, the J end by 9 bases, with 12 bases between. This CDR3 contains 14 residues. These data also featured in a second study, about yellow fever vaccine responses in identical twins.

This receptor was taken from a woman between 18 and 29 years old in good health. V is TRBV25-1 and J is TRBJ2-1; D not resolved. The sample taken for sequencing was memory (CD45RO+) T cells sorted from blood. CDR3 sequence reads: CASSEYGRVGEQFF. CDR3 nucleotides: TGTGCCAGCAGTGAATATGGGCGAGTCGGTGAGCAGTTCTTC.